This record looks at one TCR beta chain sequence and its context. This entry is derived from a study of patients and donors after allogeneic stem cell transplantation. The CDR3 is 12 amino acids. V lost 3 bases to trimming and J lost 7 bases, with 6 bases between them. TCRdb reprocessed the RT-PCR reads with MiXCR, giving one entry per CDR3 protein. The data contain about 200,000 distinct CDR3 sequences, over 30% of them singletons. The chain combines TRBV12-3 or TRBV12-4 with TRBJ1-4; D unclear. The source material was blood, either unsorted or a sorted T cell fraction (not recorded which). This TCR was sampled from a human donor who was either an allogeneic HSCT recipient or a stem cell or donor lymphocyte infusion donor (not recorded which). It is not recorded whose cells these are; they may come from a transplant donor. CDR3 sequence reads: CASSFLTEKLFF. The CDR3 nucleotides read TGTGCCAGCAGTTTTCTGACTGAAAAACTGTTTTTT.